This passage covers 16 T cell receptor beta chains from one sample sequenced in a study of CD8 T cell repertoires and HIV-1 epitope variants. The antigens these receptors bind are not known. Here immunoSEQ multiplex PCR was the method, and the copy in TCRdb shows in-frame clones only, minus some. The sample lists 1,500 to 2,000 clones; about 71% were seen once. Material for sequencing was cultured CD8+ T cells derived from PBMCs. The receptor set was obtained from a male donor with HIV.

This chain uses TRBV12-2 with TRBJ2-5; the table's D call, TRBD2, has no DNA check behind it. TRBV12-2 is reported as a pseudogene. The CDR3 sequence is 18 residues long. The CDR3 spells CASRLMGLAVLDQETQYF. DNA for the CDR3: TGTGCAAGTCGCTTAATGGGACTAGCGGTCCTCGACCAAGAGACCCAGTACTTC.

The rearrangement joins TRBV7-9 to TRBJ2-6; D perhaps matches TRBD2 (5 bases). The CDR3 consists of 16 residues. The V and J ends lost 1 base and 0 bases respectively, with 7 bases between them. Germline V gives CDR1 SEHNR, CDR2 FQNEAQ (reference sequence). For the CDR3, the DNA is TGTGCCAGCAGCTTAGGGGCGGGCTCTGGGGCCAACGTCCTGACTTTC. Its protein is CASSLGAGSGANVLTF.

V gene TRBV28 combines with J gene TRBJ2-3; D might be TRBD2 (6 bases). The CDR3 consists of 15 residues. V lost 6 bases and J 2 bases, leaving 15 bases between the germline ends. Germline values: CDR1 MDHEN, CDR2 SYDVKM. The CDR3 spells CASRRGTYYTDTQYF. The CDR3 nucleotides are TGTGCCAGCAGACGCGGGACTTACTACACAGATACGCAGTATTTT.

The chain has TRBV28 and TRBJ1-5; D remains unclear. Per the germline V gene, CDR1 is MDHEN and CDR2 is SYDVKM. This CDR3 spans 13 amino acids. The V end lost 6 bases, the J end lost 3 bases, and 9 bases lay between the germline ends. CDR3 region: CASSSLDNQPQHF. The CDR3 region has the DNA TGTGCCAGCAGCTCACTAGACAATCAGCCCCAGCATTTT.

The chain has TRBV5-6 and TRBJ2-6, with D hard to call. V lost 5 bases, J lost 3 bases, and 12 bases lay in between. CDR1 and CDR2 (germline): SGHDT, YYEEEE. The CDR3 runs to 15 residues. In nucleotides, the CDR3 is TGTGCCAGCAGACTTGGGATAAGTGGGGCCAACGTCCTGACTTTC. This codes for CASRLGISGANVLTF.

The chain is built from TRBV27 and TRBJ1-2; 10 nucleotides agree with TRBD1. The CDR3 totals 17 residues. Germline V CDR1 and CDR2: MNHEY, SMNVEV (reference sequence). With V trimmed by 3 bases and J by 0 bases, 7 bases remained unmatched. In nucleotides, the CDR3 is TGTGCCAGCAGTTTCAGGGACAGGGGCCCGGCTAACTATGGCTACACCTTC. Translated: CASSFRDRGPANYGYTF.

CDR3 in amino acids: CASSLDRWGYTF. DNA of the CDR3: TGTGCCAGCAGTCTGGATCGCTGGGGCTACACCTTC. V and J are TRBV28 and TRBJ1-2; D ambiguous. The germline V gene has CDR1 MDHEN and CDR2 SYDVKM. This CDR3 region has 12 residues. With 5 bases removed from V and 8 bases from J, the gap between germline ends came to 12 bases.

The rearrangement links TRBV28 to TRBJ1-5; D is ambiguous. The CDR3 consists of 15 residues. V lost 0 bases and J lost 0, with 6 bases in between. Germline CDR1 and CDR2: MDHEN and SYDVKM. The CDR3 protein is CASSLWGNSNQPQHF. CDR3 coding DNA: TGTGCCAGCAGTTTATGGGGAAATAGCAATCAGCCCCAGCATTTT.

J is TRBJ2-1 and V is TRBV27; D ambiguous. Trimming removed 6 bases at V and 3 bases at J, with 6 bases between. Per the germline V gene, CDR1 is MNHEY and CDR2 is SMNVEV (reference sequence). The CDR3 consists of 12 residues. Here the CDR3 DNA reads TGTGCCAGCAGCCGTAGCTACAATGAGCAGTTCTTC. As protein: CASSRSYNEQFF.

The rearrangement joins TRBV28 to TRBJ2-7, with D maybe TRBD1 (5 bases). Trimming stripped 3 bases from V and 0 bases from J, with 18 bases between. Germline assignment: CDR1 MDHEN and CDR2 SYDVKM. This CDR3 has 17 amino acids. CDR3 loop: CASSFGTEGVDSYEQYF. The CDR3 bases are TGTGCCAGCAGTTTCGGTACCGAAGGGGTCGACTCCTACGAGCAGTACTTC.

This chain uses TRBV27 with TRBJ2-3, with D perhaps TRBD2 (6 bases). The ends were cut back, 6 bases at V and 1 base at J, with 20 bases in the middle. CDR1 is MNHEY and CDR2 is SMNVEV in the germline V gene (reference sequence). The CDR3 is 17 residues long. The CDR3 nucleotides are TGTGCCAGCAGCAGACCCGGGGGACCCGGGCGCACAGATACGCAGTATTTT. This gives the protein CASSRPGGPGRTDTQYF.

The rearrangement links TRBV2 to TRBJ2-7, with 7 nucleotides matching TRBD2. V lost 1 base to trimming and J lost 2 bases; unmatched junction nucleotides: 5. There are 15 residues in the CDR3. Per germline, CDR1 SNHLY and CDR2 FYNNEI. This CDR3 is CASSEGLAVAYEQYF. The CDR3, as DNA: TGTGCCAGCAGTGAAGGGCTAGCGGTCGCCTACGAGCAGTACTTC.

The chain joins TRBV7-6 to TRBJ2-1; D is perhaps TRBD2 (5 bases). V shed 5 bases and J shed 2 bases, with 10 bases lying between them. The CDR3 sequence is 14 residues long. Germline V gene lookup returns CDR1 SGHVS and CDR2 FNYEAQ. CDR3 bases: TGTGCCAGCAGCCCTGAGGGCCCCTACAATGAGCAGTTCTTC. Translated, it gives CASSPEGPYNEQFF.

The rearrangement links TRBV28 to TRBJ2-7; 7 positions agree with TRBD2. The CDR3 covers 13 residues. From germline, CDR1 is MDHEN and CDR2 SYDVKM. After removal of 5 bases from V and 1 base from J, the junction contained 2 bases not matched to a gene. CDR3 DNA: TGTGCCAGCAGTGGCGGGGGATCCTACGAGCAGTACTTC. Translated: CASSGGGSYEQYF.

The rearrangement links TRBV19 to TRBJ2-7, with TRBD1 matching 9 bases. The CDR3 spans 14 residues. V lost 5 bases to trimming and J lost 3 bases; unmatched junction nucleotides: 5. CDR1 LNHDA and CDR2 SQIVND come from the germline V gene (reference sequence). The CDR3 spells CASSPGTGNYEQYF. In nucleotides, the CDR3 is TGTGCCAGTAGTCCCGGGACAGGGAACTACGAGCAGTACTTC.

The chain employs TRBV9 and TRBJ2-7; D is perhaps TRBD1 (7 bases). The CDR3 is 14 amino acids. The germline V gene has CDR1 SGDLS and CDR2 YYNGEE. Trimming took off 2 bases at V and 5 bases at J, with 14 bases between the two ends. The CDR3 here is CASSVSGGMDEQYF. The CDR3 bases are TGTGCCAGCAGCGTGTCAGGGGGGATGGACGAGCAGTACTTC.